This is a list of T cell receptor beta chains from one sample in a study of blood T cells in healthy people across ages. TCRdb reanalysed the 5' RACE reads using MiXCR and keeps one entry per CDR3 protein. The table has about 780,000 distinct CDR3 sequences, about a quarter seen once. This sample was shared with a second study, whose subject was T cells of mothers and their children.

Sequencing used blood. These receptors were taken from a boy between 10 and 17 years old in good health. CDR3s include the opening cysteine and the closing phenylalanine or tryptophan. The D gene is left open where the match is weak. Expanded clones are given a class, and other clones once, few, many or no size at all.

cdr3_nt: TGCAGCGTTGAATACGGGGACACCAGCTACCAAGAGACCCAGTACTTC
cdr3_aa: CSVEYGDTSYQETQYF
clone_size: -
j_call: TRBJ2-5
v_call: TRBV29-1
d_call: -

cdr3_nt: TGCGCCAGCAGCCCCGGGGACACCAAACCCCACAATGAGCAGTTCTTC
cdr3_aa: CASSPGDTKPHNEQFF
clone_size: -
j_call: TRBJ2-1
v_call: TRBV5-1
d_call: -

cdr3_nt: TGTGCCAGCAGTTACTCGATGGGGAACACTGAAGCTTTCTTT
cdr3_aa: CASSYSMGNTEAFF
clone_size: once
j_call: TRBJ1-1
v_call: TRBV6-2/TRBV6-3
d_call: -

cdr3_nt: TGTGCCAGCAGCCAGCGAAGGGGGCAGAGAGAGACCCAGTACTTC
cdr3_aa: CASSQRRGQRETQYF
clone_size: -
j_call: TRBJ2-5
v_call: TRBV14
d_call: TRBD1

cdr3_nt: TGTGCCAGCAGCTTAAACCGGGCTGAGCAGTTCTTC
cdr3_aa: CASSLNRAEQFF
clone_size: few
j_call: TRBJ2-1
v_call: TRBV7-2
d_call: -

cdr3_nt: TGTGCCAGCTCACCACCCGGGGCCCAAGAGACCCAGTACTTC
cdr3_aa: CASSPPGAQETQYF
clone_size: -
j_call: TRBJ2-5
v_call: TRBV18
d_call: -

cdr3_nt: TGTGCCAGCAGTTCGGGACAGGGTGGTTCTGAAGCTTTCTTT
cdr3_aa: CASSSGQGGSEAFF
clone_size: -
j_call: TRBJ1-1
v_call: TRBV28
d_call: TRBD1

cdr3_nt: TGCAGTGCTACCCAGGGACATAGCAATCAGCCCCAGCATTTT
cdr3_aa: CSATQGHSNQPQHF
clone_size: few
j_call: TRBJ1-5
v_call: TRBV20-1
d_call: -

cdr3_nt: TGTGCCAGCAGCTTAACGGCCCCGGCGCAGACTGATGAGGGGACCCAGTACTTC
cdr3_aa: CASSLTAPAQTDEGTQYF
clone_size: -
j_call: TRBJ2-5
v_call: TRBV7-3
d_call: -

cdr3_nt: TGCAGTGCCGGAAGTTTGCGCTATGGCTACACCTTC
cdr3_aa: CSAGSLRYGYTF
clone_size: -
j_call: TRBJ1-2
v_call: TRBV20-1
d_call: -

cdr3_nt: TGTGCCAGCAGACGACAGGCGCTCAACACTGAAGCTTTCTTT
cdr3_aa: CASRRQALNTEAFF
clone_size: -
j_call: TRBJ1-1
v_call: TRBV12-3/TRBV12-4
d_call: -

cdr3_nt: TGTGCCAGCAGCCATCATGGACAGGGACCGGGGAAGACCCAGTACTTC
cdr3_aa: CASSHHGQGPGKTQYF
clone_size: -
j_call: TRBJ2-5
v_call: TRBV3-1
d_call: TRBD1

cdr3_nt: TGTGCCAGCAGTTTAAGGGGACAGGGGAGGGCCTACGAGCAGTACTTC
cdr3_aa: CASSLRGQGRAYEQYF
clone_size: many
j_call: TRBJ2-7
v_call: TRBV12-3/TRBV12-4
d_call: TRBD1

cdr3_nt: TGTGCCAGCAGCTCGATCAGGGCCAGCTATGGCTACACCTTC
cdr3_aa: CASSSIRASYGYTF
clone_size: -
j_call: TRBJ1-2
v_call: TRBV6-6
d_call: -

cdr3_nt: TGTGCCAGCGGCGACAGAGGGGGCTCCTACAATGAGCAGTTCTTC
cdr3_aa: CASGDRGGSYNEQFF
clone_size: -
j_call: TRBJ2-1
v_call: TRBV12-3/TRBV12-4
d_call: -

cdr3_nt: TGTGCCAGCAGTTTCCCTGTCACTAGCGGGGGGAGCTCCTACAATGAGCAGTTCTTC
cdr3_aa: CASSFPVTSGGSSYNEQFF
clone_size: -
j_call: TRBJ2-1
v_call: TRBV12-3/TRBV12-4
d_call: TRBD2

cdr3_nt: TGCAGTGCTAGAGTGGGGGAGATAAGGGGCTACACCTTC
cdr3_aa: CSARVGEIRGYTF
clone_size: few
j_call: TRBJ1-2
v_call: TRBV20-1
d_call: -

cdr3_nt: TGCAGCGTCGCCCCGGGACAGGGGTATGGCTACACCTTC
cdr3_aa: CSVAPGQGYGYTF
clone_size: few
j_call: TRBJ1-2
v_call: TRBV29-1
d_call: TRBD1